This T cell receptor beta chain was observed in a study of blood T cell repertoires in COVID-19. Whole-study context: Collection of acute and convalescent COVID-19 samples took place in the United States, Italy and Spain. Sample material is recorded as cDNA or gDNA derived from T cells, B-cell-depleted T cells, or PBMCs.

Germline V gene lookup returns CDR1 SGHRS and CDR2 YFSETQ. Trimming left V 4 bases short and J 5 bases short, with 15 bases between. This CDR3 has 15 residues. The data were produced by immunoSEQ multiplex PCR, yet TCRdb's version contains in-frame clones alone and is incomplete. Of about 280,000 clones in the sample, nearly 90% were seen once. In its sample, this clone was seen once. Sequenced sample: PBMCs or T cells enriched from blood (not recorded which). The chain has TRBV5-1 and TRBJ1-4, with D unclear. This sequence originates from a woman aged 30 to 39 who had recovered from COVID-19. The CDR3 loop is CASSQGPRQNEKLFF. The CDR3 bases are TGCGCCAGCAGCCAAGGCCCGAGACAAAATGAAAAACTGTTTTTT.